This entry lists 19 T cell receptor beta chains sequenced from one sample in a study of T cell responses to AZD1222 COVID-19 vaccine. Generated by immunoSEQ multiplex PCR, the TCRdb table keeps only in-frame clones and is missing some. The sample lists 170,000 or so clones; roughly 93% were seen once. Sample: peripheral blood, taken 28 days after the second dose of the MenACWY control vaccine. These receptors were taken from an adult who received the MenACWY meningococcal vaccine as a control.

The V call is TRBV5-1, the J call TRBJ2-5, with 7 bases aligning to TRBD1. V lost 4 bases to trimming and J lost 1 base; unmatched junction nucleotides: 10. Germline CDR1 SGHRS, CDR2 YFSETQ. The CDR3 contains 16 residues. CDR3 amino acids: CASSPSHGTVQETQYF. The CDR3 coding sequence is TGCGCCAGCAGCCCCAGCCACGGGACAGTCCAAGAGACCCAGTACTTC.

V is TRBV21-1 and J is TRBJ2-6; the table's TRBD2 call for D was not verified on the DNA. TRBV21-1 is flagged as a pseudogene. The CDR3 is 18 residues long. The CDR3 is CASSPYEVGYSGANVLTF. DNA for the CDR3: TGTGCCAGCAGCCCGTATGAGGTCGGTTACTCTGGGGCCAACGTCCTGACTTTC.

A single count supports this clone. The rearrangement links TRBV7-9 to TRBJ1-6; perhaps TRBD1 as D (5 bases). Germline-derived CDR1 and CDR2 are SEHNR and FQNEAQ (reference sequence). The CDR3 totals 14 residues. V gave up 5 bases and J gave up 7 bases, with 12 bases separating them. The CDR3: CASSTGRANSPLHF. CDR3 nucleotide sequence: TGTGCCAGCAGCACGGGACGGGCAAATTCACCCCTCCACTTT.

The CDR3: CASSQDRGGSASTEAFF. Written as DNA, the CDR3 is TGCGCCAGCAGCCAAGATAGAGGGGGCTCGGCCAGTACTGAAGCTTTCTTT. The chain is built from TRBV4-3 and TRBJ1-1, with TRBD1 identical over 7 bases. The CDR3 runs 17 residues. Germline loops: CDR1 LGHNA, CDR2 YSLEER. Germline trimming cut 0 bases from V and 5 bases from J; bases unmatched to any gene: 12.

The chain couples TRBV6-5 to TRBJ1-2; 10 bases map to TRBD1. This CDR3 contains 14 residues. J gave up 4 bases and V 6 bases, and 5 bases lay outside the gene matches. Germline lookup yields CDR1 MNHEY and CDR2 SVGAGI. The CDR3: CASRGTGVGYGYTF. In DNA form, the CDR3 reads TGTGCCAGCAGGGGGACAGGGGTCGGCTATGGCTACACCTTC.

The rearrangement links TRBV28 to TRBJ2-5; D is perhaps TRBD1 (7 bases). This CDR3 has 15 residues. V was shortened by 5 bases and J by 3 bases, with 16 bases between the two germline ends. Germline V gives CDR1 MDHEN, CDR2 SYDVKM. The CDR3 coding sequence is TGTGCCAGCAGTGTAGGGGGGACAGCTAAAGAGACCCAGTACTTC. Translation: CASSVGGTAKETQYF.

V and J are TRBV30 and TRBJ2-7, with TRBD1 matching over 7 bases. Unmatched junction bases numbered 7, after V lost 3 bases and J lost 5 bases. CDR3 length equals 13 residues. CDR1 is GTSNPN and CDR2 is SVGIG in the germline V gene (reference sequence). CDR3 region: CAWRQGPVNEQYF. The CDR3 nucleotides read TGTGCCTGGAGACAGGGGCCTGTCAACGAGCAGTACTTC.

CDR3 loop: CASSLGTASNEKLFF. The CDR3 bases are TGTGCCAGCAGCCTCGGGACAGCCTCTAATGAAAAACTGTTTTTT. The rearrangement links TRBV28 to TRBJ1-4, with 7 bases aligning to TRBD1. The CDR3 covers 15 residues. J was trimmed by 3 bases and V by 6 bases; bases with no gene match: 7. CDR1 and CDR2 from the germline V gene are MDHEN and SYDVKM.

The chain is built from TRBV10-2 and TRBJ2-3; a possible D gene is TRBD1 (5 bases). V lost 2 bases, J lost 3 bases, and 15 bases lay in between. From germline, CDR1 is WSHSY and CDR2 SAAADI. The CDR3 has 16 residues. The CDR3 sequence is CASSEIWNAGTDTQYF. DNA of the CDR3: TGCGCCAGCAGTGAGATTTGGAACGCAGGGACAGATACGCAGTATTTT.

The V and J genes are TRBV5-5 and TRBJ1-1; D ambiguous. Trimming removed 3 bases at V and 5 bases at J, with 17 bases between. This CDR3 region has 15 residues. Germline V gives CDR1 SGHKS, CDR2 YYEKEE (reference sequence). This CDR3 reads CASSWADTVGTEAFF. The CDR3 DNA reads TGTGCCAGCAGCTGGGCCGACACCGTGGGGACTGAAGCTTTCTTT.

The V and J genes are TRBV4-2 and TRBJ1-5; D unresolved. The CDR3 runs 13 residues. Trimming took 1 base from V and 7 from J, leaving 8 bases between them. CDR1 LGHNA and CDR2 YNFKEQ come from the germline V gene. The DNA of the CDR3 is TGTGCCAGCAGCCAAGGGGAACGGCAGCCCCAGCATTTT. This translates into CASSQGERQPQHF.

The chain combines TRBV10-1 with TRBJ2-7, with 10 bases fitting TRBD2. V was clipped by 10 bases and J by 5 bases; unmatched bases: 8. The CDR3 totals 13 residues. Germline CDR1 reads WNHNN; CDR2 reads SYGVQD (reference sequence). In DNA form, the CDR3 reads TGCGCCACCAGCGGGGGGGGCTGGAACGAGCAGTACTTC. It is translated as CATSGGGWNEQYF.

V usage is TRBV6-2 or TRBV6-3 and J usage is TRBJ2-4, with 13 positions matching TRBD2. From germline, CDR1 is MNHEY and CDR2 SVGEGT. The CDR3 consists of 15 residues. V was pared by 4 bases and J by 9 bases, with 6 bases of the junction left unmatched. The CDR3 DNA follows: TGTGCCAGCAGTTCAACTAGCGGGGGGGCAGGCATTCAGTACTTC. This translates into CASSSTSGGAGIQYF.

This sequence joins TRBV18 and TRBJ2-1, with TRBD1 identical over 10 bases. The CDR3 has 15 amino acids. Germline CDR1 KGHSH, CDR2 LQKENI. Unmatched junction bases numbered 2, after V lost 5 bases and J lost 1 base. This chain's CDR3 is CASSKDRGSYNEQFF. CDR3 DNA sequence: TGTGCCAGCTCAAAGGACAGGGGGTCCTACAATGAGCAGTTCTTC.

The gene calls are TRBV9 and TRBJ1-1; D perhaps matches TRBD1 (6 bases). The V end lost 4 bases, the J end lost 7 bases, and 20 bases lay between the germline ends. Germline CDR1 and CDR2: SGDLS and YYNGEE. CDR3 length: 15 amino acids. The CDR3 region is CASSPEGGLRVEAFF. In DNA form, the CDR3 reads TGTGCCAGCAGCCCCGAGGGGGGGCTCAGGGTTGAAGCTTTCTTT.

The CDR3 reads CATLLNTEAFF. CDR3 coding DNA: TGTGCCACCCTTCTGAACACTGAAGCTTTCTTT. V usage is TRBV2 and J usage is TRBJ1-1; D uncertain. Deletions cut 10 bases from V and 0 bases from J, with 6 bases between. This CDR3 spans 11 amino acids. The germline gives CDR1 SNHLY, CDR2 FYNNEI.

This chain uses TRBV24-1 with TRBJ2-1, with 10 positions matching TRBD2. J was trimmed by 7 bases and V by 4 bases; bases with no gene match: 9. Germline V gene data show CDR1 as KGHDR and CDR2 as SFDVKD. The CDR3 consists of 16 residues. Here the CDR3 reads CATSDSSGGAGNEQFF. The DNA of the CDR3 is TGTGCCACCAGTGACTCGAGCGGGGGGGCCGGGAATGAGCAGTTCTTC.

J is TRBJ2-1 and V is TRBV4-1, with 8 bases aligning to TRBD2. The V gene's germline CDR1 is MGHRA and CDR2 YSYEKL. There are 15 residues in the CDR3. Unmatched junction bases numbered 0, after V lost 1 base and J lost 1 base. The CDR3 is CASSQGLASYNEQFF. CDR3 coding DNA: TGCGCCAGCAGCCAAGGACTAGCGTCCTACAATGAGCAGTTCTTC.

The CDR3 loop is CASTSGGSGNTIYF. The CDR3 DNA reads TGTGCCAGTACCTCAGGGGGCTCTGGAAACACCATATATTTT. The genes are TRBV19 and TRBJ1-3; 7 bases line up with TRBD1. CDR1 LNHDA and CDR2 SQIVND come from the germline V gene (reference sequence). V dropped 7 bases and J dropped 0; count of bases not matched to a gene: 3. The CDR3 totals 14 residues.